In its sample, the clone carrying this TCR beta chain was seen a few times. The CDR3 contains 15 residues. With 5 bases clipped from V and 9 bases from J, the junction kept 9 bases outside the gene matches. Germline V gene lookup returns CDR1 SGHTA and CDR2 FQGNSA. The second PCR ran about 6 to 12 cycles with a sample-barcoded 5' primer and J-beta primers. MiXCR, run by TCRdb on the 5' RACE reads, gives a single entry per CDR3 protein. The sample consists of 600,000 to 850,000 distinct CDR3 sequences, 43% of them appearing once. The source of the sample is a study of blood T cells in healthy people across ages.

Sample: blood. The chain has TRBV7-2 and TRBJ2-1, with 11 bases aligning to TRBD2. The clonotype was recovered from a woman between 55 and 75 years old in good health. The CDR3 loop is CASSATSGSKSEQFF. The CDR3 DNA reads TGTGCCAGCAGCGCCACTAGCGGGAGTAAAAGTGAGCAGTTCTTC.